This T cell receptor beta chain originates from a study of blood T cell repertoires in COVID-19. This clone was seen a single time. Assay used: immunoSEQ multiplex PCR; TCRdb lists only in-frame clones, some missing. Of 150,000 to 200,000 clones listed, 80% to 90% are singletons. The CDR3 runs to 14 residues. The germline V gene has CDR1 KGHSH and CDR2 LQKENI. The V and J ends lost 4 bases and 6 bases respectively, with 13 bases between them. Sequences were obtained from peripheral blood. The TCR comes from a man aged 50-60 years with active or convalescent COVID-19. The rearrangement links TRBV18 to TRBJ1-5, with a tentative D call TRBD1 (6 bases). The DNA of the CDR3 is TGTGCCAGCTCACGGGCAGGGGATTTTCAGCCCCAGCATTTT. This gives the protein CASSRAGDFQPQHF.